Sequencing of this T cell receptor (beta chain) was carried out in a study of radiation and T cells in renal cell carcinoma. Germline values: CDR1 KGHSH, CDR2 LQKENI. This CDR3 comprises 13 residues. V was cut by 1 base and J by 5 bases, with 6 bases left in between. Repertoires were generated with immunoSEQ multiplex PCR, while TCRdb's copy carries only in-frame clones and drops some. The repertoire holds 110,000 to 150,000 clones, with approximately 91% as singletons. Time point reported: baseline pretreatment blood. The treatment here: 15 Gy SBRT to primary tumor, nephrectomy 4 weeks later. The rearrangement links TRBV18 to TRBJ1-5; D is unclear. Sequenced material: blood, taken from a patient whose treatment included radiotherapy and nephrectomy. This TCR was recovered from a woman in her forties or fifties with renal cell carcinoma. CDR3: CASSPQGDQPQHF. The CDR3 DNA reads TGTGCCAGCTCACCACAGGGAGATCAGCCCCAGCATTTT.